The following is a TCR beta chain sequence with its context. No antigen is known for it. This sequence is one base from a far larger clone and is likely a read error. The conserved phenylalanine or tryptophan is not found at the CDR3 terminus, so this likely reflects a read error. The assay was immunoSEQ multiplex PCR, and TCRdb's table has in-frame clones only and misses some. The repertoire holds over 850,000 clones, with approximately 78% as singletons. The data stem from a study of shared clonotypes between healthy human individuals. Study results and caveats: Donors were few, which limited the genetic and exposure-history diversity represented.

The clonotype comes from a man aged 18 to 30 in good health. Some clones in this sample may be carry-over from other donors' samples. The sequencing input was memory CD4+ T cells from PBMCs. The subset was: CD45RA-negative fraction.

The CDR3 nucleotides are TGTGCCAGCAGCCTACATTCCGGGACAGCTAACTATGGCTACACCCTC. Its translation: CASSLHSGTANYGYTL. The gene calls are TRBV11-2 and TRBJ1-2, with TRBD1 matching 7 bases. The germline gives CDR1 SGHAT, CDR2 FQNNGV. CDR3 length equals 16 residues. Trimming at V came to 5 bases and at J to 0 bases, leaving 9 bases not matched to a gene.